What follows describes a single T cell receptor beta chain. This record belongs to a study of T cell changes during pregnancy in multiple sclerosis. Trimming stripped 4 bases from V and 2 bases from J, with 12 bases between. The CDR3 extends over 13 amino acids. Germline assignment: CDR1 SQVTM and CDR2 ANQGSEA. Generated by immunoSEQ multiplex PCR, the TCRdb table keeps only in-frame clones and is missing some. There are some 80,000 clones in the sample; 85% to 95% occur only once, and roughly 1% lies in the top ten. The sequence derives from a female donor with multiple sclerosis, enrolled in a pregnancy study. The chain employs TRBV29-1 and TRBJ2-7; D is ambiguous. Sequenced here: peripheral blood, sampled in the first trimester of pregnancy. DNA of the CDR3: TGCAGCGTTGCCCCCCCAGGCACCTACGAGCAGTACTTC. Its translation is CSVAPPGTYEQYF.